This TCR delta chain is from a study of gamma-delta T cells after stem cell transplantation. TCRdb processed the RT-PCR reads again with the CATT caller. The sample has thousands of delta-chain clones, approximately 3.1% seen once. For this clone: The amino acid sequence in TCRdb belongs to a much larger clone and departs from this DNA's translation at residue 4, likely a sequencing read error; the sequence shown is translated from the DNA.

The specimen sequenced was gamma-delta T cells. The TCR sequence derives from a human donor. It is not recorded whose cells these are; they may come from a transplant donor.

The CDR3 DNA is TGTGCCTGTGTCACCGCAGGATACCCCCTTTACACCGATAAACTCATCTTT. Translation gives CACVTAGYPLYTDKLIF. V is TRDV2 and J is TRDJ1, with D possibly being TRDD3 (6 bases). This CDR3 region has 17 residues. Per the germline V gene, CDR1 is GEAIGNYY and CDR2 is EKD.